This T cell receptor (beta chain) emerged from a study of shared clonotypes between healthy human individuals. A remark on this clone: Its antigen remains unidentified.

Points from the study as a whole: In general, naive subsets displayed greater estimated richness than memory subsets did. In this cohort, only blood was sampled, and tissue repertoires likely differ.

Replicate PCRs from sorted subsets contained approximately 190 ng DNA, which is 29,000 or so T cell genomes. Sequenced by immunoSEQ multiplex PCR; TCRdb stores in-frame clones only, minus some. The sample gives about 680,000 clones, around four fifths of which show up once; around 1.8% is in the top ten. CDR3 length equals 15 residues. Per germline, CDR1 KGHSH and CDR2 LQKENI. Deletions cut 0 bases from V and 5 bases from J, with 14 bases between. The receptor was derived from a woman in her twenties or thirties in good health. V is TRBV18 and J is TRBJ2-7; no reliable D call. Sequenced material: memory CD4+ T cells sorted from blood. The subset: CD45RA-negative fraction. This chain's CDR3 is CASSPPSRTLDEQYF. CDR3 nucleotide sequence: TGTGCCAGCTCACCACCCTCGAGGACCCTGGACGAGCAGTACTTC.